The entry below describes one TCR beta chain. This specimen belongs to a study of blood T cells in healthy people across ages. Germline-derived CDR1 and CDR2 are SGHRS and YFSETQ. The V and J ends lost 0 bases and 7 bases respectively, with 11 bases between them. CDR3 length equals 14 residues. The use of a sample-barcoded 5' primer and a J-beta primer mix characterized a second PCR of 7 to 11 cycles. TCRdb redid the calling of the 5' RACE reads with MiXCR, one entry per CDR3 protein. The sample has 750,000 or so distinct CDR3 sequences, around a quarter seen once. These same records also appear under a second study, on T cells of mothers and their children. As reported in that work: Per child, around 3 million TCR beta CDR3 reads were obtained, against over 8.5 million per mother. Related mother-child pairs shared slightly more overlap than unrelated pairs, but the difference was non-significant.

This receptor was identified in a boy between 5 and 17 years old in good health. This rearrangement joins TRBV5-1 to TRBJ2-1, with D hard to call. The sample was blood. CDR3 bases: TGCGCCAGCAGCTTGGAGCCCAGGTCGAATGAGCAGTTCTTC. This gives the protein CASSLEPRSNEQFF.